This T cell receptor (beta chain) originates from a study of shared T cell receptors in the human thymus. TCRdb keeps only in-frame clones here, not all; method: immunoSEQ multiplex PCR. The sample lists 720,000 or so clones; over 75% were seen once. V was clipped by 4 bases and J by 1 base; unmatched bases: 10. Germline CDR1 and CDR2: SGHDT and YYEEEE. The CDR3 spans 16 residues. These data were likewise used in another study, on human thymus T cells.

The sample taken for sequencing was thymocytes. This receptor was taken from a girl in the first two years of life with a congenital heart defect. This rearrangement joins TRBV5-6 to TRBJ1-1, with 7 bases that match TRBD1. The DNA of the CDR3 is TGTGCCAGCAGCCCGGGGGACAGAAATTCGAACACTGAAGCTTTCTTT. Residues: CASSPGDRNSNTEAFF.